Below are 31 T cell receptor beta chains sequenced from a single sample in a study of T cells in Graves' hyperthyroidism and ophthalmopathy. TCR beta CDR3 regions were amplified from RNA. HTBI primers drove first-round RT-PCR of the TCR CDR3. MiXCR, applied by TCRdb to the multiplex PCR reads, yields one record per CDR3 protein. Of around 350,000 distinct CDR3 sequences in the sample, roughly 15% are singletons; the top ten hold around a fifth. The source material was blood. The source of these receptors is a woman between 25 and 40 years old with Graves' ophthalmopathy.

This clonotype was detected only once. The rearrangement uses TRBV5-4 and TRBJ2-7; 7 nucleotides line up with TRBD2. Near its end, the DNA agrees better with TRBJ2-1, so the J call may be wrong. CDR1 SGHNT and CDR2 YYREEE come from the germline V gene (reference sequence). The CDR3 spans 15 residues. CDR3 sequence reads: CASSLIRGRDYEQFF. The CDR3 coding sequence is TGTGCCAGCAGCTTGATTCGTGGCCGGGACTACGAGCAGTTCTTC.

Regarding this clonotype: This CDR3 fails to terminate in the conserved phenylalanine or tryptophan, so it likely reflects a read error. The chain combines TRBV24-1 with TRBJ2-2; the match to TRBD2 covers 12 bases. The V gene's germline CDR1 is KGHDR and CDR2 SFDVKD. The CDR3 totals 18 residues. J lost 2 bases, V lost 2 bases, and 5 bases had no gene match. DNA for the CDR3: TGTGCCACCAGTGATTGGGCTAGCGGGGGGGCTAACACCGGGGAGCTGTTTTTG. Amino acid sequence: CATSDWASGGANTGELFL.

The chain links TRBV20-1 to TRBJ1-1; perhaps TRBD1 as D (6 bases). The CDR3 covers 14 residues. V was clipped by 5 bases and J by 3 bases, with 16 bases between them. Per the germline V gene, CDR1 is DFQATT and CDR2 is SNEGSKA (reference sequence). Here the CDR3 reads CSAQPGTSDTEAFF. As DNA, the CDR3 is TGCAGTGCTCAGCCAGGGACATCGGACACTGAAGCTTTCTTT.

This chain links TRBV27 with TRBJ1-1; no clear D. The ends were cut back, 3 bases at V and 1 base at J, with 9 bases in the middle. Germline assignment: CDR1 MNHEY and CDR2 SMNVEV (reference sequence). The CDR3 spans 14 residues. For the CDR3, the DNA is TGTGCCAGCAGTTTCAACATGGGGAACACTGAAGCTTTCTTT. This translates into CASSFNMGNTEAFF.

In this sample, this clonotype turned up many times. The chain links TRBV6-5 to TRBJ2-7; D uncertain. Trimming removed 0 bases from V and 0 bases from J, with 6 bases in between. Germline CDR1 and CDR2: MNHEY and SVGAGI. This CDR3 region has 14 residues. The CDR3 here is CASSYSISSYEQYF. The CDR3 coding sequence is TGTGCCAGCAGTTACTCTATAAGCTCCTACGAGCAGTACTTC.

The chain is built from TRBV5-1 and TRBJ2-6; D is ambiguous. Trimming cost V 2 bases and J 2 bases, with 11 bases left between them. Germline V gene sequence: CDR1 SGHRS, CDR2 YFSETQ. The length of the CDR3 is 16 residues. The CDR3 nucleotides are TGCGCCAGCAGCTTCTCCGGGCTCGCTGGGGCCAACGTCCTGACTTTC. Its protein product is CASSFSGLAGANVLTF.

The gene calls are TRBV30 and TRBJ2-3; D not certain. V lost 0 bases and J lost 3, with 10 bases in between. Germline V gives CDR1 GTSNPN, CDR2 SVGIG (reference sequence). The CDR3 covers 14 residues. The CDR3 is CAWSVGLETDTQYF. The CDR3 coding sequence is TGTGCCTGGAGTGTCGGTTTGGAAACAGATACGCAGTATTTT.

Concerning this clonotype itself: Being one base from a much bigger clone, this may be a read error. The chain joins TRBV24-1 to TRBJ2-1; D unclear. The germline V gene encodes CDR1 KGHDR and CDR2 SFDVKD. The CDR3 spans 12 residues. This CDR3 reads CATSVPNGKQCF. The CDR3 nucleotides are TGTGCCACCAGTGTCCCTAATGGGAAGCAGTGCTTC.

This clonotype was detected many times. The chain carries TRBV20-1 and TRBJ2-3, with D uncertain. The CDR3 sequence is 11 residues long. Trimming removed 4 bases at V and 2 bases at J, with 4 bases between. Germline V lookup: CDR1 DFQATT, CDR2 SNEGSKA (reference sequence). The CDR3 nucleotides are TGCAGTGCTATGACCACAGATACGCAGTATTTT. It yields the protein CSAMTTDTQYF.

A few counts support this clonotype. The chain couples TRBV4-2 to TRBJ2-2; unclear D gene. The V and J ends lost 3 bases and 1 base respectively, with 9 bases between them. This CDR3 region has 15 residues. The germline gives CDR1 LGHNA, CDR2 YNFKEQ. CDR3 in DNA: TGTGCCAGCAGCCAGATAAGAGGGAACACCGGGGAGCTGTTTTTT. It encodes CASSQIRGNTGELFF.

This clonotype has a handful of counts. J is TRBJ2-7 and V is TRBV19, with TRBD1 matching 7 bases. V lost 6 bases, J lost 2 bases, and 10 bases stayed unmatched. The CDR3 has 15 residues. The V gene's germline CDR1 is LNHDA and CDR2 SQIVND (reference sequence). CDR3 in DNA: TGTGCCAGTAGGAACACAGGGGTCCAGACCTACGAGCAGTACTTC. This gives the protein CASRNTGVQTYEQYF.

The sample holds a few counts of this clonotype. The rearrangement uses TRBV19 and TRBJ1-5, with D possibly matching TRBD1 (5 bases). Trimming pared 1 base from V and 1 base from J, leaving 8 bases between. Germline V CDR1 and CDR2: LNHDA, SQIVND (reference sequence). The CDR3 covers 15 residues. CDR3 sequence: CASSIGGFSNQPQHF. Written as DNA, the CDR3 is TGTGCCAGTAGTATAGGGGGGTTCAGCAATCAGCCCCAGCATTTT.

This clonotype was counted many times. The chain joins TRBV28 to TRBJ1-5; 9 positions agree with TRBD1. The CDR3 has 17 residues. Germline CDR1 MDHEN, CDR2 SYDVKM. V trimming: 5 bases; J trimming: 3 bases; junction bases outside the gene matches: 11. For the CDR3, the DNA is TGTGCCAGCAGTCCACTCCCGGGACAGGGATACAATCAGCCCCAGCATTTT. Protein sequence: CASSPLPGQGYNQPQHF.

V gene TRBV12-3 or TRBV12-4 combines with J gene TRBJ1-2; 7 nucleotides match TRBD1. After removal of 6 bases from V and 7 bases from J, the junction contained 5 bases not matched to a gene. The CDR3 consists of 12 residues. CDR3 sequence: CASREGAFGYTF. CDR3 nucleotides: TGTGCCAGCAGGGAGGGGGCGTTTGGCTACACCTTC.

This clonotype was counted ten times or more. This sequence joins TRBV7-2 and TRBJ2-3, with no clear D. This CDR3 spans 14 amino acids. CDR1 and CDR2 from the germline V gene are SGHTA and FQGNSA. Trimming shortened V by 5 bases and J by 0 bases, and 9 bases separated the two germline ends. The CDR3 DNA sequence: TGTGCCAGCAGCGTAGGCTCTAGCACAGATACGCAGTATTTT. Protein product: CASSVGSSTDTQYF.

This clonotype has at least ten counts. The rearrangement links TRBV5-1 to TRBJ1-6, with D unresolved. The CDR3 runs 13 residues. V shed 4 bases and J shed 7 bases, with 9 bases lying between them. The V gene's germline CDR1 is SGHRS and CDR2 YFSETQ. The CDR3 is CASSPGKNSPLHF. As DNA, the CDR3 is TGCGCCAGCAGCCCGGGGAAAAATTCACCCCTCCACTTT.

This clonotype was found a few times. The V call is TRBV7-9, the J call TRBJ1-4; 7 bases match TRBD1. This CDR3 has 14 residues. V lost 5 bases, J lost 8 bases, and 8 bases stayed unmatched. Germline CDR1 SEHNR, CDR2 FQNEAQ (reference sequence). The CDR3 nucleotides read TGTGCCAGCAGCCTTCGACAGGGAAAAGAAAAACTGTTTTTT. As protein: CASSLRQGKEKLFF.

This clonotype was picked up many times. V usage is TRBV2 and J usage is TRBJ1-1; D is possibly TRBD1 (5 bases). This CDR3 comprises 15 residues. V lost 4 bases and J 1 base, leaving 13 bases between the germline ends. From germline, CDR1 is SNHLY and CDR2 FYNNEI. CDR3 in DNA: TGTGCCAGCAGTGGCTCGGACAACCGGAACACTGAAGCTTTCTTT. Its translation: CASSGSDNRNTEAFF.

V and J are TRBV19 and TRBJ2-2; D call uncertain. Germline assignment: CDR1 LNHDA and CDR2 SQIVND (reference sequence). The CDR3 extends over 16 amino acids. Trimming stripped 1 base from V and 6 bases from J, with 15 bases between. Here the CDR3 reads CASSIVQPRNPGELFF. CDR3 bases: TGTGCCAGTAGTATAGTGCAGCCACGAAATCCCGGGGAGCTGTTTTTT.

This clonotype was found a few times. This chain joins TRBV11-3 and TRBJ1-6, with TRBD1 matching 11 bases. Germline CDR1 and CDR2: SGHNT and YENEEA. The CDR3 is 14 residues long. After removal of 6 bases from V and 9 bases from J, the junction contained 4 bases not matched to a gene. CDR3 bases: TGTGCCAGCAGTCCGGGACAGGGGGGTTCACCCCTCCACTTT. Protein sequence: CASSPGQGGSPLHF.

This clonotype has a count of ten or more. J is TRBJ1-5 and V is TRBV4-1; possible D gene TRBD1, 5 bases. This CDR3 has 17 amino acids. Trimming took off 4 bases at V and 2 bases at J, with 18 bases between the two ends. CDR1 is MGHRA and CDR2 is YSYEKL in the germline V gene. CDR3 sequence reads: CASSPSSAGVGNQPQHF. CDR3 DNA: TGCGCCAGCAGCCCCTCGAGTGCGGGGGTTGGCAATCAGCCCCAGCATTTT.

This clonotype has a count of ten or more. The J gene is TRBJ1-3, the V gene TRBV11-2; D not resolved. This CDR3 spans 13 amino acids. Trimming took 6 bases from V and 0 from J, leaving 6 bases between them. Germline V gene lookup returns CDR1 SGHAT and CDR2 FQNNGV. In nucleotides, the CDR3 is TGTGCCAGCAGACAGTTCTCTGGAAACACCATATATTTT. This sequence encodes CASRQFSGNTIYF.

This clonotype was seen many times. Sequence at one end of the junction differs from germline and may be a read error. The chain has TRBV6-1 and TRBJ2-5, with D tentatively TRBD1 (5 bases). Germline values: CDR1 MNHNS, CDR2 SASEGT. This CDR3 spans 14 amino acids. The CDR3 loop reads CACSETDWQETQYF. DNA of the CDR3: TGTGCCTGCAGTGAGACAGACTGGCAAGAGACCCAGTACTTC.

This clonotype was seen repeatedly, ten times or more. This chain links TRBV27 with TRBJ1-1; D is ambiguous. Germline-derived CDR1 and CDR2 are MNHEY and SMNVEV (reference sequence). Trimming pared 5 bases from V and 1 base from J, leaving 11 bases between. The CDR3 sequence is 14 residues long. The DNA for the CDR3 is TGTGCCAGCAGTCCGAAGATCAAGAACACTGAAGCTTTCTTT. Protein product: CASSPKIKNTEAFF.

This clonotype was seen ten or more times. The chain has TRBV6-6 and TRBJ1-1; D might be TRBD1 (5 bases). The CDR3 is 14 amino acids. Deletions cut 2 bases from V and 7 bases from J, with 14 bases between. CDR1 and CDR2 (germline): MNHNY, SVGAGI (reference sequence). The CDR3 region is CASSYVGDVGEAFF. In DNA form, the CDR3 reads TGTGCCAGCAGTTACGTGGGGGACGTCGGTGAAGCTTTCTTT.

This chain links TRBV20-1 with TRBJ2-1; 9 nucleotides align to TRBD1. From germline, CDR1 is DFQATT and CDR2 SNEGSKA (reference sequence). This CDR3 comprises 18 residues. Germline trimming cut 0 bases from V and 6 bases from J; bases unmatched to any gene: 15. The CDR3 bases are TGCAGTGCTAGAGACAATGGGGCCGAGGGGACAGGGAGCAATGAGCAGTTCTTC. It translates to CSARDNGAEGTGSNEQFF.

This clonotype came up many times. The rearrangement uses TRBV18 and TRBJ1-6; D is uncertain. The V gene lost 2 bases and the J gene lost 9 bases, with 14 bases spanning the gap. The germline V gene encodes CDR1 KGHSH and CDR2 LQKENI. The CDR3 has 15 residues. CDR3 sequence (DNA): TGTGCCAGCTCACCAGGCTGGTCCTCGGGTTCACCCCTCCACTTT. Translating gives CASSPGWSSGSPLHF.

Of note for this clonotype: Mismatch with germline at one junction end may stem from a read error. This chain links TRBV12-3 or TRBV12-4 with TRBJ1-4, with 9 bases identical to TRBD1. The CDR3 is 18 amino acids. The CDR3, as DNA: TGTGCCTGCAGTCCCGCCGGACAGGGGTGGGGACTTAATGAAAAACTGTTTTTT. It translates to CACSPAGQGWGLNEKLFF.

This clonotype was recorded many times. The chain joins TRBV27 to TRBJ1-1; D is uncertain. The length of the CDR3 is 14 residues. Germline V gene data show CDR1 as MNHEY and CDR2 as SMNVEV (reference sequence). V dropped 4 bases and J dropped 0 bases, with 9 bases sitting between them. The CDR3 nucleotides read TGTGCCAGCAGTTCTCCGGGGATGAACACTGAAGCTTTCTTT. Amino acid sequence: CASSSPGMNTEAFF.

This clonotype has a count of ten or more. This chain uses TRBV6-2 or TRBV6-3 with TRBJ2-5, with D perhaps TRBD2 (7 bases). The germline CDR1 and CDR2 sequences are MNHEY and SVGEGT. This CDR3 region has 16 residues. Trimming shortened V by 2 bases and J by 2 bases, and 15 bases separated the two germline ends. The CDR3 loop reads CASSYPLGGQQETQYF. DNA for the CDR3: TGTGCCAGCAGTTACCCCCTCGGGGGGCAACAAGAGACCCAGTACTTC.

This clonotype was counted between two and nine times. The rearrangement joins TRBV9 to TRBJ1-3, with D possibly matching TRBD1 (6 bases). Germline CDR1 and CDR2: SGDLS and YYNGEE. This CDR3 is 15 amino acids long. Trimming cost V 0 bases and J 4 bases, with 11 bases left between them. As DNA, the CDR3 is TGTGCCAGCAGCGTAGCGACAGGCTGGGGAAACACCATATATTTT. Encoded protein: CASSVATGWGNTIYF. The whole variable domain, remainder taken from reference TRBV9 and TRBJ1-3, is DSGVTQTPKHLITATGQRVTLRCSPRSGDLSVYWYQQSLDQGLQFLIQYYNGEERAKGNILERFSAQQFPDLHSELNLSSLELGDSALYFCASSVATGWGNTIYFGEGSWLTVV.